This T cell receptor (beta chain) was sequenced during a study of neurological immune-mediated disorders. Study results and limitations: TCR-beta repertoires seemed private in all groups, with no expanded CDR3 amino acid sequences shared.

The CDR3 is 14 amino acids. Germline V lookup: CDR1 SNHLY, CDR2 FYNNEI. With 5 bases clipped from V and 2 bases from J, the junction kept 3 bases outside the gene matches. cDNA was made by 5'RACE with 10-nucleotide random UMIs. The authors obtained over 170 million TCR-beta sequences from 15-18 subjects per sequencing run. A single record per CDR3 protein comes from TCRdb applying MiXCR to the 5' RACE reads. The data show tens of thousands of distinct CDR3 sequences, 10% seen once. Among the participants, healthy controls were blood bank volunteers in Maryland, USA. About this clonotype: The target antigen is unknown.

This chain uses TRBV2 with TRBJ1-5; 7 bases agree with TRBD1. The sample taken for sequencing was PBMCs. The receptor was derived from a man aged 35 to 55 in good health. In DNA, the CDR3 is TGTGCCAGCAGTCAGGGGGGGCGCAATCAGCCCCAGCATTTT. This sequence encodes CASSQGGRNQPQHF.